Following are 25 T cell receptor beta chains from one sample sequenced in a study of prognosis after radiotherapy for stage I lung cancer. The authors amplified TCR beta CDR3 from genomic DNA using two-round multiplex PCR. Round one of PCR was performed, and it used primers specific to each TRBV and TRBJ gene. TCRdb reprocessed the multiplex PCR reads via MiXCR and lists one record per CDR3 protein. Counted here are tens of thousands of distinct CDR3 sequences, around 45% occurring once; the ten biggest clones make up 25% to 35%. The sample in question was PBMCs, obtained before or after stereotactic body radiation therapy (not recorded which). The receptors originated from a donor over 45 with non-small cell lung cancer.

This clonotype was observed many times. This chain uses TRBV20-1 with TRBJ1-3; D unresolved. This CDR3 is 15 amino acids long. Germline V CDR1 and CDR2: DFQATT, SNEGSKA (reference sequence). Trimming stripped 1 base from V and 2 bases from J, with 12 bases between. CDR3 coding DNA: TGCAGTGCTAGAGTTGCCTCCATAGCTGGAAACACCATATATTTT. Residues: CSARVASIAGNTIYF.

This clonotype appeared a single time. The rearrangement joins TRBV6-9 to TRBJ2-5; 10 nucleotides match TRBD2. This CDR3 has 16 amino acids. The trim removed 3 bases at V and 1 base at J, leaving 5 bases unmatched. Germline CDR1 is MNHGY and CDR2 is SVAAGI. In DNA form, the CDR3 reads TGTGCCAGCAGTTACTTATTAGCGGGGGGCCAAGAGACCCAGTACTTC. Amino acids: CASSYLLAGGQETQYF.

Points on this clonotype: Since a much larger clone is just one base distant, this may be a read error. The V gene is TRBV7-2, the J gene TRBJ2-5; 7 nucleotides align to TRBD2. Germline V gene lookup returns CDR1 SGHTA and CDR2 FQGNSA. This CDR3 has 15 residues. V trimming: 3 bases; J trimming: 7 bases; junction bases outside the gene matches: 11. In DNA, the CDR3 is TGTGCCAGCAGCTTGTACGGGGGGACCAGTGTGACCCAGTACTTC. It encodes CASSLYGGTSVTQYF.

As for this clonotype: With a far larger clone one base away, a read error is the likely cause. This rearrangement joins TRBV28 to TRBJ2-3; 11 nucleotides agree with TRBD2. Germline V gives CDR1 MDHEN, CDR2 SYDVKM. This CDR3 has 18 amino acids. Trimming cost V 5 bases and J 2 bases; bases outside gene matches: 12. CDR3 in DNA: TGTGCCAGCAGTCCAGCCATCTTTAGCGGGGGGGACACAGATACGCAGTATTTT. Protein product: CASSPAIFSGGDTDTQYF.

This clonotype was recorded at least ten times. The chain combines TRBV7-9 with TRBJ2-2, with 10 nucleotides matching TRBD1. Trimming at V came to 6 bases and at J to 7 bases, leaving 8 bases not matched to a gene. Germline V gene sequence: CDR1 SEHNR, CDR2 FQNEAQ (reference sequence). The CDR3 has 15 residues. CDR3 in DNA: TGTGCCAGCAGAACTGACAGGGGGCTGGTCGGGGAGCTGTTTTTT. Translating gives CASRTDRGLVGELFF.

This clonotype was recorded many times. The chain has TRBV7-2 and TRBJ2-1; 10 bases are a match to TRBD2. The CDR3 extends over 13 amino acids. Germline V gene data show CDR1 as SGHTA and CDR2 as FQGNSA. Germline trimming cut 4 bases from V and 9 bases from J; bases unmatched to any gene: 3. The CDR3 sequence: CASSSLAGFEQFF. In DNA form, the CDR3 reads TGTGCCAGCAGCTCACTAGCGGGGTTTGAGCAGTTCTTC.

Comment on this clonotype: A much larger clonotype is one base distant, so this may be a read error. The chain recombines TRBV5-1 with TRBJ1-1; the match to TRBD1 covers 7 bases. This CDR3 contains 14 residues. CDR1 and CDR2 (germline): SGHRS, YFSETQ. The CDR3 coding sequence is TGCTCCAGCAGCTTTCAGGGGGAGGGCACTGAAGCTTTCTTT. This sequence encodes CSSSFQGEGTEAFF.

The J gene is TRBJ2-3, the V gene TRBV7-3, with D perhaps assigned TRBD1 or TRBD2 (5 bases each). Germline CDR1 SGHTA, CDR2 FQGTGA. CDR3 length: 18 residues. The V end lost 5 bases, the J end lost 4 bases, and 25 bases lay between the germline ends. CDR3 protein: CASSPSGTGPAVPDTQYF. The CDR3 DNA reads TGTGCCAGCAGCCCCAGTGGTACGGGACCAGCGGTTCCAGATACGCAGTATTTT. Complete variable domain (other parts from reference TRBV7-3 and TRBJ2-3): GAGVSQTPSNKVTEKGKYVELRCDPISGHTALYWYRQSLGQGPEFLIYFQGTGAADDSGLPNDRFFAVRPEGSVSTLKIQRTERGDSAVYLCASSPSGTGPAVPDTQYFGPGTRLTVL.

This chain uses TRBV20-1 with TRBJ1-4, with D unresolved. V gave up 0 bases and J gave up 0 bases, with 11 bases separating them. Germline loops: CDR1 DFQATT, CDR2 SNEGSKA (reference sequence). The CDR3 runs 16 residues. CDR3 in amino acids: CSARDRLLSTNEKLFF. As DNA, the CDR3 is TGCAGTGCTAGAGACAGACTCCTATCAACTAATGAAAAACTGTTTTTT.

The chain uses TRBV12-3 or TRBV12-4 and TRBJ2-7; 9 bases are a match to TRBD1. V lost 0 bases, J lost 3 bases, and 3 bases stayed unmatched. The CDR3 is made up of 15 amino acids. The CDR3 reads CASSLAGGQGYEQYF. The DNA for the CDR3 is TGTGCCAGCAGTTTAGCGGGGGGACAGGGCTACGAGCAGTACTTC.

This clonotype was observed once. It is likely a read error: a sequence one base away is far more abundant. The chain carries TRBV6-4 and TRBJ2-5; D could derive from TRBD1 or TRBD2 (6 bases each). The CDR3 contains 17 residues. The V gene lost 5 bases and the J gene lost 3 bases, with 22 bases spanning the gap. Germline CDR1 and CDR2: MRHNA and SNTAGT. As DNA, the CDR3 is TGTGCCAGCAGTTACGTACACGGGGGCTGGGATGAAGAGACCCAGTACTTC. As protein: CASSYVHGGWDEETQYF.

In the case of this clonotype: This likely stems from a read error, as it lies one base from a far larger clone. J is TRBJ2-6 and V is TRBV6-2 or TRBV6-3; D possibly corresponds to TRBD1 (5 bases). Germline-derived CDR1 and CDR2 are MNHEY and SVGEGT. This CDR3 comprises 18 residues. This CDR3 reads CASSLNPVSLSGANVPTF. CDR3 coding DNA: TGTGCCAGCAGTCTAAACCCCGTCTCCCTCTCTGGGGCCAACGTCCCGACTTTC.

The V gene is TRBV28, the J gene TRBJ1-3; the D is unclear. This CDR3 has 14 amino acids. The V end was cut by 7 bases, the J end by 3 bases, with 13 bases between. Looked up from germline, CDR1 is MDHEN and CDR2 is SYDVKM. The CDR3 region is CASNLGGNGNTIYF. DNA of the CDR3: TGTGCCAGCAACCTTGGTGGAAATGGAAACACCATATATTTT. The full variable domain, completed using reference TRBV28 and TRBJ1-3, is DVKVTQSSRYLVKRTGEKVFLECVQDMDHENMFWYRQDPGLGLRLIYFSYDVKMKEKGDIPEGYSVSREKKERFSLILESASTNQTSMYLCASNLGGNGNTIYFGEGSWLTVV.

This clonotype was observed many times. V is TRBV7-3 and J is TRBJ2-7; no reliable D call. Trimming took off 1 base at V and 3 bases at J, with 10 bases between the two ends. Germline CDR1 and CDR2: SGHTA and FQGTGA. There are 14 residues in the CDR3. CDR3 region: CASSLNTNYYEQYF. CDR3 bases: TGTGCCAGCAGCTTAAATACAAATTACTACGAGCAGTACTTC.

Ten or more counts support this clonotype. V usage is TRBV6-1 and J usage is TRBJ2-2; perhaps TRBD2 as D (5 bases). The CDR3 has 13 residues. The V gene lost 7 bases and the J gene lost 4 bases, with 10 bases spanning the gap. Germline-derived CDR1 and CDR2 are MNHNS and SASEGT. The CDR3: CASKTAATGELFF. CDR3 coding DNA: TGTGCCAGCAAAACAGCGGCCACCGGGGAGCTGTTTTTT.

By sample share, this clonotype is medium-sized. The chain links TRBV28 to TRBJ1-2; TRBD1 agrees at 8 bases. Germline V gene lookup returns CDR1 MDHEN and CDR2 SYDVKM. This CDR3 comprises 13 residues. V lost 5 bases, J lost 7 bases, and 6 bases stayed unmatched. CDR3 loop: CASSGPGGSGYTF. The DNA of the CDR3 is TGTGCCAGCAGTGGCCCAGGGGGCAGTGGCTACACCTTC.

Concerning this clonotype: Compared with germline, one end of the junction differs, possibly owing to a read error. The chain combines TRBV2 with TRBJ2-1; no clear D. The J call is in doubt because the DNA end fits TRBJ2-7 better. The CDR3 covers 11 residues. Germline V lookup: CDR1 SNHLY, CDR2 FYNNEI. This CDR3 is CDSSQSDEQYF. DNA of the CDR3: TGTGACAGCTCCCAGTCCGATGAGCAGTACTTC.

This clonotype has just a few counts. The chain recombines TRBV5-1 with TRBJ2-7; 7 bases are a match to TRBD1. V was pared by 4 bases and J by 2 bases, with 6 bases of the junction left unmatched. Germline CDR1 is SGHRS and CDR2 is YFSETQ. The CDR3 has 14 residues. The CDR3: CASSQGQSTYEQYF. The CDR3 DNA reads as TGCGCCAGCAGCCAGGGACAGTCCACCTACGAGCAGTACTTC.

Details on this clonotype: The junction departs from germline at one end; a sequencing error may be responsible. CDR3 bases: TGTGCCAGCATCCAAGATCCACCCCGAGCGGGGATGTACTTC. Translating gives CASIQDPPRAGMYF. The gene calls are TRBV3-1 and TRBJ2-7, with 7 bases fitting TRBD2. CDR3 length: 14 amino acids. CDR1 and CDR2 (germline): LGHDT, YNNKEL (reference sequence).

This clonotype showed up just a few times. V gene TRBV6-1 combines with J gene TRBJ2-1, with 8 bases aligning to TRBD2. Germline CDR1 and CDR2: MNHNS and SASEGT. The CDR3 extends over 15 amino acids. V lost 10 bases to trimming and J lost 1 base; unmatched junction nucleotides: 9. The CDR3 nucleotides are TGTGCCACCACGACCAGCGGGGGTTCCTACAATGAGCAGTTCTTC. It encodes CATTTSGGSYNEQFF.

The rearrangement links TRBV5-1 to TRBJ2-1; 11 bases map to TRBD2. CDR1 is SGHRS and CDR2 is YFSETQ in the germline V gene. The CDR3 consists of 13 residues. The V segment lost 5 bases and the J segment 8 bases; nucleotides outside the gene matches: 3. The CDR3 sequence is CASRLAGAYEQFF. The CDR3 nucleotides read TGCGCCAGCAGACTAGCGGGAGCGTATGAGCAGTTCTTC.

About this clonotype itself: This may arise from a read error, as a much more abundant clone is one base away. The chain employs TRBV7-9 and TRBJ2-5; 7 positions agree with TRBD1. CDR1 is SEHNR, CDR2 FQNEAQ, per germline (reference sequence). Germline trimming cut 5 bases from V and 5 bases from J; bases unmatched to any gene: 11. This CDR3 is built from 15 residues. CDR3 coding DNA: TGTGCCAGCAGCACCGGACAGGTAGAATTGGAGACCCAGTACTTC. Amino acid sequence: CASSTGQVELETQYF.

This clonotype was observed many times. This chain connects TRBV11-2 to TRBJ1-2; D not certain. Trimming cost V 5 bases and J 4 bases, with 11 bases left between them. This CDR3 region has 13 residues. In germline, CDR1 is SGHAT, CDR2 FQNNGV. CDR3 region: CASSPDTTYGYTF. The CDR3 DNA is TGTGCCAGCAGCCCCGACACCACCTATGGCTACACCTTC.

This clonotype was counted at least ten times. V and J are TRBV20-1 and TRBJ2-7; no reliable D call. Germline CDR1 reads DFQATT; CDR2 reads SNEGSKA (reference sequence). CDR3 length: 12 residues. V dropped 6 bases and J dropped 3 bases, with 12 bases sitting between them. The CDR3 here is CSAQISGYEQYF. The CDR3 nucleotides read TGCAGTGCCCAAATCTCGGGCTACGAGCAGTACTTC.

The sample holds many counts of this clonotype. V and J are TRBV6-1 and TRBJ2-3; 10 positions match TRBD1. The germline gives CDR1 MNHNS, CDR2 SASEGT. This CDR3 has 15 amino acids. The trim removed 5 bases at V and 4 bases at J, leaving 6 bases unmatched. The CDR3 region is CASSRQGARADTQYF. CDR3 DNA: TGTGCCAGCAGTCGACAGGGGGCTAGGGCAGATACGCAGTATTTT.